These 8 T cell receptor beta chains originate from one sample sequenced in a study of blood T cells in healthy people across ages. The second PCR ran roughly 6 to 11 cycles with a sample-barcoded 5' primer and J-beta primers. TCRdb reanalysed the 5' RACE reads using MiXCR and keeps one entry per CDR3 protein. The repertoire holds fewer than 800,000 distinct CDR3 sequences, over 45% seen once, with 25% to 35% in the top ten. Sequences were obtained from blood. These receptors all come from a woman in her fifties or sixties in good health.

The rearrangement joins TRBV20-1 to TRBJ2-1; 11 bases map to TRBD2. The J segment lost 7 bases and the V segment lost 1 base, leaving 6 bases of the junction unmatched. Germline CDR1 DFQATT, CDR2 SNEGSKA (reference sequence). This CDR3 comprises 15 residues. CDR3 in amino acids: CSARALASGRNEQFF. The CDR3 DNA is TGCAGTGCTAGAGCGTTGGCTAGCGGGAGGAATGAGCAGTTCTTC.

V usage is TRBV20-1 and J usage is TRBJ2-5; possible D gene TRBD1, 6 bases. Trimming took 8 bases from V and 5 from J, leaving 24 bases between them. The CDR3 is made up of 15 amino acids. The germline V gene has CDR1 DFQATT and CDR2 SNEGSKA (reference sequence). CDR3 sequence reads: CSPGSPRGQVETQYF. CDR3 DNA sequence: TGCAGTCCCGGGTCTCCTAGGGGACAAGTGGAGACCCAGTACTTC.

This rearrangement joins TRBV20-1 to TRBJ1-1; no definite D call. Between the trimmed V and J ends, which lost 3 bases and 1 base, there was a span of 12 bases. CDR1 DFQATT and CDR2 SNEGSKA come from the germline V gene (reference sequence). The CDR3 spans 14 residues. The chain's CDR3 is CSAREGWRNTEAFF. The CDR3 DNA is TGCAGTGCTAGGGAAGGGTGGAGGAACACTGAAGCTTTCTTT.

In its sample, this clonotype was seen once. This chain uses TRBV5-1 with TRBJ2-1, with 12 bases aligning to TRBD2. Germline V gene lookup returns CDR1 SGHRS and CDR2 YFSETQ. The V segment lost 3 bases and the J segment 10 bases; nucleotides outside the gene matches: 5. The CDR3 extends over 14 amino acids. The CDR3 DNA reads TGCGCCAGCAGCTCCGGTGGACTAGCGGGAGAGCAGTTCTTC. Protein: CASSSGGLAGEQFF.

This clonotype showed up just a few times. The CDR3 protein is CSATSRLFGETQYF. The CDR3 DNA is TGCAGTGCGACCTCTCGCCTTTTCGGGGAGACCCAGTACTTC. This sequence joins TRBV20-1 and TRBJ2-5; no firm D call. Germline lookup yields CDR1 DFQATT and CDR2 SNEGSKA (reference sequence). The CDR3 is 14 amino acids. Trimming pared 6 bases from V and 5 bases from J, leaving 19 bases between.

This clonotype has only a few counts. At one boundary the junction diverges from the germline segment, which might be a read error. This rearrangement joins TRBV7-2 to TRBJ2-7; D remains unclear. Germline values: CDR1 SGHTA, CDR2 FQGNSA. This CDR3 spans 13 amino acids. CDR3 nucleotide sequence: TGTGCCAGCAGCTTCATATTCTCCTCCGAGCAGTACTTC. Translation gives CASSFIFSSEQYF.

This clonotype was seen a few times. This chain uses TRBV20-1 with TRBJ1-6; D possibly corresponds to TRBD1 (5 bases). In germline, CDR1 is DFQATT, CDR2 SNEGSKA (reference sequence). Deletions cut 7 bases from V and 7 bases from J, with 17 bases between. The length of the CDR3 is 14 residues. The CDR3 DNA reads TGCAGTGGGGAAAGCAGGGTGCTCAATTCACCCCTCCACTTT. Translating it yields CSGESRVLNSPLHF.

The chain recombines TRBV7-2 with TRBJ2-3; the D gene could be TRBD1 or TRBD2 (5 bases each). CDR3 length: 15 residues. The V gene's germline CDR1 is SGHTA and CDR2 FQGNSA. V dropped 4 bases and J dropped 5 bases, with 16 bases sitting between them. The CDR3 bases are TGTGCCAGCAGCTCTGACCGACCGAGGGGAGATACGCAGTATTTT. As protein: CASSSDRPRGDTQYF.